What follows is one TCR beta chain and its context. Its cognate antigen is unknown. V dropped 3 bases and J dropped 4; count of bases not matched to a gene: 3. Germline CDR1 and CDR2: LGHNA and YNFKEQ. This CDR3 comprises 14 residues. These data are taken from a study of shared clonotypes between healthy human individuals. Study-wide results and caveats: Estimated richness values were generally larger in naive subsets than in memory subsets.

The assay was immunoSEQ multiplex PCR, and TCRdb's table has in-frame clones only and misses some. This table holds 2 million to 2.5 million clones, 90% to 95% found once. The chain has TRBV4-2 and TRBJ2-3; 8 nucleotides line up with TRBD2. The sequencing sample was made of naive CD4+ T cells from PBMCs. The subset: CD45RA+ positively selected. This sequence was found in a man between 18 and 35 years old in good health. Some clones in this sample may be carry-over from other donors' samples. CDR3 loop: CASSHRAGADTQYF. CDR3 nucleotide sequence: TGTGCCAGCAGCCACAGAGCGGGAGCAGATACGCAGTATTTT.